This TCR beta chain appears in the sequencing data of a study of T cell clonality in common variable immunodeficiency. Study-level points and caveats: TCRbeta clonality was increased in CVID versus healthy controls. Common variable immunodeficiency TCR beta sequences reportedly had fewer deletions and N-nucleotide insertions.

Most patients and controls had Caucasian heritage. This clone was seen only a few times. Its antigen is not identified. The read terminates 3 residues ahead of where the CDR3 ends, so the germline J gene completes it. Germline trimming cut 7 bases from V and 5 bases from J; bases unmatched to any gene: 2. This CDR3 has 12 residues. CDR1 and CDR2 from the germline V gene are SNHLY and FYNNEI. Data came from immunoSEQ multiplex PCR; TCRdb stores just in-frame clones and leaves some out. The data list 55,000 to 65,000 clones, none observed once; 1.6% falls to the top ten. The sequencing sample was made of peripheral blood mononuclear cells. The chain uses TRBV2 and TRBJ1-2; 9 nucleotides align to TRBD1. This sequence originates from a person aged 18-70 years in good health. The CDR3 loop is CASNGQGYGYTF. The covered CDR3 bases are TGTGCCAGCAACGGACAGGGGTATGGC.